The clone carrying this T cell receptor beta chain was counted once. The data were produced by immunoSEQ multiplex PCR, yet TCRdb's version contains in-frame clones alone and is incomplete. The sample holds about 140,000 clones, 90% seen once. These data are taken from a study of T cell responses to AZD1222 COVID-19 vaccine. The CDR3 is 16 amino acids. CDR1 LGHDT and CDR2 YNNKEL come from the germline V gene (reference sequence). J was trimmed by 4 bases and V by 0 bases; bases with no gene match: 7. V gene TRBV3-1 (or the pseudogene TRBV3-2) combines with J gene TRBJ2-5, with TRBD2 matching 8 bases. Sequencing used peripheral blood, obtained on day 0 of AZD1222 vaccination. The receptor comes from an adult in good health. DNA of the CDR3: TGTGCCAGCAGCCAAGATTCGGGGGGGACGGGAGAGACCCAGTACTTC. Translation: CASSQDSGGTGETQYF.